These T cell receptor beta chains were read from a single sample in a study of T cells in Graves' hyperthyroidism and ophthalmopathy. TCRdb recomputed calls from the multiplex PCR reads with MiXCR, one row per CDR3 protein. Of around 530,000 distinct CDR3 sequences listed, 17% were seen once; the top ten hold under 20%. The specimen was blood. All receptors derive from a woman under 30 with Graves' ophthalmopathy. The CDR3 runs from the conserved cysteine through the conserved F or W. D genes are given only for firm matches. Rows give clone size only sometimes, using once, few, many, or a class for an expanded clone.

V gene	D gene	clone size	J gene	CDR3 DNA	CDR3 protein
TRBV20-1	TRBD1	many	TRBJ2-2	TGCAGTGTAACAGGGGCCAGGGGCACCGGGGAGCTGTTTTTT	CSVTGARGTGELFF
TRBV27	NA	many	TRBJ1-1	TGTGCCAGCAGATGGACAGTTGCAGGGAACACTGAAGCTTTCTTT	CASRWTVAGNTEAFF
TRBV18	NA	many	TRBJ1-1	TGTGCCGCTAACCAAAATACAGGTCCGAACACTGAAGCTTTCTTT	CAANQNTGPNTEAFF
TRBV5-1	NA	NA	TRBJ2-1	TGCGCCAGCAGCCCCTGGACAGAGCCGGTCGACAATGAGCAGCTCTTC	CASSPWTEPVDNEQLF
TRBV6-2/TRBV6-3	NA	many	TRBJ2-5	TGTGCCAGCAGTTACGAGTCCATACCATCTCCAGAGACCCAGTACTTC	CASSYESIPSPETQYF
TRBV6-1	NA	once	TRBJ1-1	TGTGCCAGCAGCCCATCGCGAAGAACGACAGATAACACTGAAGCTTTCTTT	CASSPSRRTTDNTEAFF
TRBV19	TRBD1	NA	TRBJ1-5	TGTGCCAGTACCCCAGAGGACAGGGGGAATCAGCCCCAGCATTTT	CASTPEDRGNQPQHF
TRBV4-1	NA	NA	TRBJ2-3	TGCGCCAGCAGCCAAGAAAGAGGCCGCTTCACAGATACGCAGTATTTT	CASSQERGRFTDTQYF
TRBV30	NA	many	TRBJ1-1	TGTGCCTGGAGTGAGGGAGGACGGGCAGCAGCTTTCTTT	CAWSEGGRAAAFF
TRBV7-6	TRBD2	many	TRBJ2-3	TGTGCCAGCAGACGGGCTAGCGGGAGGGCCACAGATACGCAGTATTTT	CASRRASGRATDTQYF
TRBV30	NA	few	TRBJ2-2	TGTGCCTGGGTGGGGACTTCCACCGGGGAGCTGTTTTTT	CAWVGTSTGELFF
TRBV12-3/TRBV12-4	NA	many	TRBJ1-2	TGTGCCAGCAGTTTAGGGGATTTCAGTGGCTACACCTTC	CASSLGDFSGYTF
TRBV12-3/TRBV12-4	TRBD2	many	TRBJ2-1	TGTGCCAGCAGTTTAGAGGCTAGCGGGGGGGAAAATGAGCAGTTCTTC	CASSLEASGGENEQFF
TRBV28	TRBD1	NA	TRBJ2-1	TGTGCCAGCAGTCGGGACAGGGTACGGTACAATGAGCAGTTCTTC	CASSRDRVRYNEQFF
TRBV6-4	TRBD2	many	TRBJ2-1	TGTGCCAGCAGTGCCCTAGCGGGATCAGGGTCCAATGAGCAGTTCTTC	CASSALAGSGSNEQFF
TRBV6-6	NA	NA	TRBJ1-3	TGTGCCAGCAGTTACTCGTTAAGGGCAACTGCCTCTGGAAACACCATATATTTT	CASSYSLRATASGNTIYF
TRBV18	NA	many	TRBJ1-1	TGTGCCAGCTCACCGCGTGTAGGGGAAGACACTGAAGCTTTCTTT	CASSPRVGEDTEAFF
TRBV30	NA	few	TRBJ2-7	TGTGCCTGTCTTAGTAGGAGCTACGAGCAGTACTTC	CACLSRSYEQYF
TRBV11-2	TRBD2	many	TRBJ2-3	TGTGCCAGCAGCTTAGAGGTGCCGACTAGCGGGGGGGCAGATACGCAGTATTTT	CASSLEVPTSGGADTQYF
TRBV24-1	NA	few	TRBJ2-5	TGTGCCACCAGTGACCCCGGGGGAGGGGGCCGAGACCAGTACTTC	CATSDPGGGGRDQYF
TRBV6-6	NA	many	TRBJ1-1	TGTGCCAGCAGTTACTCCTCGGGGAGGGGAAGTGCTTTCTTT	CASSYSSGRGSAFF
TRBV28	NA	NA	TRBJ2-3	TGTGCCAGCAGTTTAGAGCCGGTTGGGTCTAGCACAGATACGCAGTATTTT	CASSLEPVGSSTDTQYF
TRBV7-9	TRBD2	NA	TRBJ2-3	TGTGCCAGCAGCCCGGCGGGAGGGGCCACAGATACGCAGTATTTT	CASSPAGGATDTQYF
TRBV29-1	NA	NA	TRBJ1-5	TGCAGCGTTGATGAGGGTCAGCCCCAGCATTTT	CSVDEGQPQHF